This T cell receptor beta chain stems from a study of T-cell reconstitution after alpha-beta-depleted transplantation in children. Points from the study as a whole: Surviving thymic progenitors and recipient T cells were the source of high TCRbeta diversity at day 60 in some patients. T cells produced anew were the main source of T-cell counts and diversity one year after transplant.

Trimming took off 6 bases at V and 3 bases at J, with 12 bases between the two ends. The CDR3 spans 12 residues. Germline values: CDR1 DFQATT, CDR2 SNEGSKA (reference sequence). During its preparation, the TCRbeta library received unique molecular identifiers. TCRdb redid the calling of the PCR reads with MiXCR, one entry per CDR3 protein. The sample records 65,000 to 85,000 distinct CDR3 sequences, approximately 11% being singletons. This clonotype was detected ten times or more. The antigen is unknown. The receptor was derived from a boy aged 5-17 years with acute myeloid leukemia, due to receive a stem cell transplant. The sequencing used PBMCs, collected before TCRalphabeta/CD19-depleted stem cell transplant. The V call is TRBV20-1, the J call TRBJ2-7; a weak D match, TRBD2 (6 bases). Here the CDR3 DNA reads TGCAGTGCCTCCGGACTAAGCTACGAGCAGTACTTC. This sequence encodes CSASGLSYEQYF.